The present T cell receptor beta chain was sequenced within a study of blood T cell repertoires in COVID-19. V trimming: 6 bases; J trimming: 0 bases; junction bases outside the gene matches: 11. CDR1 is MNHEY and CDR2 is SMNVEV in the germline V gene (reference sequence). The CDR3 runs 16 residues. The method was immunoSEQ multiplex PCR; TCRdb's version includes in-frame clones alone and lacks a portion of them. The sample comprises over 200,000 clones, 70% to 90% of which are singletons, and approximately 0.7% rests with the top ten. J is TRBJ2-7 and V is TRBV27, with TRBD1 identical over 7 bases. Specimen: peripheral blood. The TCR sequence derives from a human donor in a cohort sampled during active COVID-19. CDR3 region: CASSLFTGVGSYEQYF. The CDR3 bases are TGTGCCAGCAGCCTATTCACAGGGGTCGGCTCCTACGAGCAGTACTTC.